Listed below are T cell receptor beta chains from one sample, sequenced in a study of CD8 T cells in ankylosing spondylitis. TCRdb fed the 5' RACE reads into MiXCR, producing one record per CDR3 protein. The table shows 200,000 to 250,000 distinct CDR3 sequences, with about a quarter occurring only once. Material for sequencing was blood, either unsorted or a sorted T cell fraction (not recorded which). The receptor source for this set is a male donor with ankylosing spondylitis or in good health (not recorded which). The CDR3 runs from the conserved cysteine through the conserved F or W. A D gene is named only where the DNA matches it firmly. Some rows mark clone size as missing; the rest say once, few, many or name a class of expanded clone.

clone_size,d_call,j_call,v_call,cdr3_aa,cdr3_nt
many,TRBD2,TRBJ2-7,TRBV20-1,CSARGLAGINYEQYF,TGCAGTGCAAGGGGACTAGCGGGAATTAACTACGAGCAGTACTTC
once,TRBD2,TRBJ2-3,TRBV20-1,CSAGTSADTQYF,TGCAGTGCCGGGACTAGTGCAGATACGCAGTATTTT
.,.,TRBJ2-7,TRBV20-1,CSARDLVHYEQYF,TGCAGTGCTAGAGATCTCGTCCACTACGAGCAGTACTTC
many,TRBD2,TRBJ2-3,TRBV29-1,CSVDRGLSTDTQYF,TGCAGCGTTGACCGGGGACTAAGCACAGATACGCAGTATTTT
many,TRBD1,TRBJ2-6,TRBV27,CASSLSPGQGRTGANVLTF,TGTGCCAGCAGTTTATCGCCGGGACAGGGGAGGACTGGGGCCAACGTCCTGACTTTC
many,.,TRBJ2-3,TRBV14,CASSQDRFGYTQYF,TGTGCCAGCAGCCAAGATCGATTCGGTTACACGCAGTATTTT
.,.,TRBJ2-3,TRBV20-1,CSAGQSDTQYF,TGCAGTGCGGGCCAGTCGGATACGCAGTATTTT
.,.,TRBJ2-1,TRBV2,CASSGQGGINEQFF,TGTGCCAGCAGTGGGCAGGGCGGGATCAATGAGCAGTTCTTC
many,TRBD1,TRBJ2-2,TRBV2,CASSGDRGVTGELFF,TGTGCCAGCAGTGGCGACAGGGGGGTGACCGGGGAGCTGTTTTTT
.,TRBD2,TRBJ2-1,TRBV7-2,CASSPRASGRYNEQFF,TGTGCCAGCAGCCCGCGGGCCAGCGGGAGGTACAATGAGCAGTTCTTC
.,TRBD1,TRBJ1-6,TRBV10-3,CAISSDRGGSPLHF,TGTGCCATCAGTTCCGACAGGGGTGGTTCACCCCTCCACTTT
many,TRBD2,TRBJ2-1,TRBV24-1,CATSDSTGRGSYNEQFF,TGTGCCACCAGTGATTCCACGGGGAGGGGCTCCTACAATGAGCAGTTCTTC
.,.,TRBJ2-7,TRBV4-1,CASSQEGPGPFSYEQYF,TGCGCCAGCAGCCAAGAAGGGCCAGGCCCATTCTCCTACGAGCAGTACTTC
many,TRBD1,TRBJ2-5,TRBV5-5,CASSLWGQVKARETQYF,TGTGCCAGCAGCTTGTGGGGACAGGTGAAGGCGCGAGAGACCCAGTACTTC